The rows below give T cell receptor beta chains drawn from one sample of a study of human T cells and chemical hapten exposure. TCRdb called the RACE reads again in MiXCR, with one record for every CDR3 protein. Here the sample spans some 31,000 distinct CDR3 sequences, about 5.5% being singletons. Sample: whole blood. The receptor set was obtained from a human donor in good health. Some clones in this sample may be carry-over from other donors' samples. Both conserved end residues are part of each CDR3. A D gene is named only where the DNA matches it firmly. Size tells how often a clone was seen (once, few, many) or the class of an expanded clone, and some rows leave it out.

V gene	D gene	clone size	J gene	CDR3 DNA	CDR3 protein
TRBV6-6	TRBD1	few	TRBJ1-1	TGTGCCGCCTCAGGGGGGAACACTGAAGCTTTCTTT	CAASGGNTEAFF
TRBV10-3	.	many	TRBJ2-7	TGTGCCATCAGTAAAGGGGCCGAGCAGTACTTC	CAISKGAEQYF
TRBV7-2	.	many	TRBJ1-5	TGTGCCAGCAGCTTAGCGCTAAGGGTCGACGTCCAGCCCCAGCATTTT	CASSLALRVDVQPQHF
TRBV28	.	many	TRBJ1-4	TGTGCCAGCAGCCCCGGACAGATGAATGAAAAACTGTTTTTT	CASSPGQMNEKLFF
TRBV30	.	.	TRBJ1-6	TGTGCCTGGGCCCAACGACGATCACCCCTCCACTTT	CAWAQRRSPLHF
TRBV7-9	.	many	TRBJ2-3	TGTGCCAGCAGCACTCAAGCGGGTCTTATAGGGTATTTT	CASSTQAGLIGYF
TRBV4-1	.	few	TRBJ2-2	TGCGCCAGCAGCCAAGGACCCCTCCGGCCTGGCGTCACCGGGGAGCTGTTTTTT	CASSQGPLRPGVTGELFF
TRBV6-5	.	few	TRBJ1-1	TGTGCCAGCAGTCCATACGGCGCGCTAACAGGGTTGGTCACTGAAGCTTTCTTT	CASSPYGALTGLVTEAFF
TRBV6-4	.	medium-sized	TRBJ2-2	TGTGCCAGCAGTGGGACAAACACCGGGGAGCTGTTTTTT	CASSGTNTGELFF
TRBV12-3/TRBV12-4	TRBD1	many	TRBJ2-5	TGTGCCAGCAGTTGGACAGGGGGAGAGGAGACCCAGTACTTC	CASSWTGGEETQYF
TRBV12-3/TRBV12-4	.	.	TRBJ1-1	TGTGCCAGCAGTTTAGACAGGAGGAACACTGAAGCTTTCTTT	CASSLDRRNTEAFF
TRBV5-1	.	many	TRBJ1-1	TGCGCCAGCAGCTTGGTCATGAACACTGAAGCTTTCTTT	CASSLVMNTEAFF
TRBV20-1	TRBD2	.	TRBJ2-1	TGCAGTGGTAGCGGGAGGGCCTACAATGAGCAGTTCTTC	CSGSGRAYNEQFF
TRBV5-1	.	many	TRBJ2-2	TGCGCCAGCAGCTCCACACAAGTCACCGGGGAGCTGTTTTTT	CASSSTQVTGELFF
TRBV5-1	TRBD1	many	TRBJ2-3	TGCGCCAGCAGCTTGCGGACAGGGTCAGATACGCAGTATTTT	CASSLRTGSDTQYF
TRBV7-2	TRBD1	many	TRBJ1-6	TGTGCCAGCAGCCCTAGCCCCGACAGGGTTGGTTCACCCCTCCACTTT	CASSPSPDRVGSPLHF
TRBV28	.	.	TRBJ2-3	TGTGCCAGCAGTTCCACAGATACGCAGTATTTT	CASSSTDTQYF
TRBV4-1	.	many	TRBJ2-2	TGCGCCAGCAGGCAAGGGTGCACCGGGGAGCTGTTTTTT	CASRQGCTGELFF
TRBV11-2	TRBD2	medium-sized	TRBJ2-5	TGTGCCAGCAGCTTAGGACTTACTAGCGGGGCCCGAGAGACCCAGTACTTC	CASSLGLTSGARETQYF
TRBV6-1	TRBD2	many	TRBJ2-1	TGTGCCAGCAGCCGGGACTATGGTCATGAGCAGTTCTTC	CASSRDYGHEQFF
TRBV6-2/TRBV6-3	.	many	TRBJ1-1	TGTGCCAGCAGTCCCTGGGGGACTGAAGCTTTCTTT	CASSPWGTEAFF
TRBV20-1	.	many	TRBJ1-2	TGCAGTGCTAGACAGGACCCGAACTATGGCTACACCTTC	CSARQDPNYGYTF
TRBV4-3	TRBD1	.	TRBJ2-1	TGCGCCAGCAGCCAAGAACTCGGACAGGGGGACAATGAGCAGTTCTTC	CASSQELGQGDNEQFF
TRBV3-1	.	many	TRBJ2-7	TGTGCCAGCAGCCCCACCAAAACCTACGAGCAGTACTTC	CASSPTKTYEQYF
TRBV28	TRBD2	few	TRBJ2-1	TGTGCCAGCAGTCCCGGGACTAGACTGTACAATGAGCAGTTCTTC	CASSPGTRLYNEQFF
TRBV6-2/TRBV6-3	TRBD2	many	TRBJ2-3	TGTGCCAGCAGTTCCAGGACTAGCGCCCACACAGATACGCAGTATTTT	CASSSRTSAHTDTQYF
TRBV20-1	.	many	TRBJ2-1	TGCAGTTCAACCAGCGGAGAGGTCTCCTACAATGAGCAGTTCTTC	CSSTSGEVSYNEQFF
TRBV9	.	many	TRBJ2-7	TGTGCCAGCAGCGTAGACGGGGACCCCCGATACGAGCAGTACTTC	CASSVDGDPRYEQYF
TRBV7-2	TRBD1	many	TRBJ2-1	TGTGCCAGCAGCTTAGAAGCGACAGGGCGATACAATGAGCAGTTCTTC	CASSLEATGRYNEQFF
TRBV20-1	TRBD1	.	TRBJ1-6	TGCAGTGCTAGGAAAGGACAGGGGGGAAGCTCCTATAATTCACCCCTCCACTTT	CSARKGQGGSSYNSPLHF
TRBV30	TRBD2	few	TRBJ2-5	TGTGCCTGGAGTGTAGCCCGGACTAGCGGGAGGGGCGACCAAGAGACCCAGTACTTC	CAWSVARTSGRGDQETQYF
TRBV10-2	.	many	TRBJ1-5	TGCGCCAGCAGTTCCAGCAATAGCAATCAGCCCCAGCATTTT	CASSSSNSNQPQHF
TRBV20-1	.	many	TRBJ1-4	TGCAGTGCTACGACTGCAACTAATGAAAAACTGTTTTTT	CSATTATNEKLFF
TRBV30	.	many	TRBJ2-3	TGTGCCTGGAATTCGGGGGCGGGCACAGATACGCAGTATTTT	CAWNSGAGTDTQYF
TRBV7-2	.	few	TRBJ1-1	TGTGCCAGCAGCTTAATAGGATTGAACACTGAAGCTTTCTTT	CASSLIGLNTEAFF
TRBV6-1	.	.	TRBJ2-7	TGTGCCAGCAGTGAATCGGCGGGGTCCTCCTACGAGCAGTACTTC	CASSESAGSSYEQYF
TRBV18	TRBD2	.	TRBJ2-3	TGTGCCAGCTCACCAGTAGCGGGAGTCGCAGATACGCAGTATTTT	CASSPVAGVADTQYF
TRBV4-3	TRBD2	many	TRBJ2-1	TGCGCCAGCAGCCAAGCGCGGGGGGTACTTGAGCAGTTCTTC	CASSQARGVLEQFF
TRBV29-1	.	.	TRBJ2-7	TGCAGCGTGATATGGCGGGATTACCTATCTTTC	CSVIWRDYLSF
TRBV6-5	.	many	TRBJ1-1	TGTGCCAGCCGACCAACAGGGAAAGCCTCGGAAGCTTTCTTT	CASRPTGKASEAFF
TRBV20-1	.	many	TRBJ2-3	TGCAGTGCTACCGCATCGGGGGCAACTACTAGCACAGATACGCAGTATTTT	CSATASGATTSTDTQYF
TRBV6-5	TRBD2	many	TRBJ2-5	TGTGCCAGCAGTTACACCCACGGGGGGGGCCAAGAGACCCAGTACTTC	CASSYTHGGGQETQYF
TRBV12-3/TRBV12-4	.	.	TRBJ2-2	TGTACCAGCAGTCCTAGAACCCCCGGGGAGCTGTTTTTT	CTSSPRTPGELFF
TRBV29-1	.	many	TRBJ1-1	TGCAGCGTCCTTAGGGAGGACACATTGAACACTGAAGCTTTCTTT	CSVLREDTLNTEAFF
TRBV6-5	.	many	TRBJ1-6	TGTGCCAGCACTTCAGTGGGCAGCTATAATTCACCCCTCCACTTT	CASTSVGSYNSPLHF
TRBV19	.	many	TRBJ2-3	TGTGCCAGTAGTCCCCGAGGTGTTAGCACAGATACGCAGTATTTT	CASSPRGVSTDTQYF
TRBV7-9	.	few	TRBJ1-1	TGTGCCAGCAGCTCAGGGGCGCGCGAAGCTTTCTTT	CASSSGAREAFF
TRBV10-3	.	many	TRBJ2-2	TGTGCCATCAGTTTCCGGGCCCAGGGATCGAACACCGGGGAGCTGTTTTTT	CAISFRAQGSNTGELFF
TRBV27	.	.	TRBJ1-1	TGTGCCAGCAGTTTTATACAAGGTAACACTAAAGCTTTCTTT	CASSFIQGNTKAFF
TRBV28	TRBD1	many	TRBJ2-3	TGTGCCAGCAGTTTATTCAGGGGGCGAGCAGATACGCAGTATTTT	CASSLFRGRADTQYF
TRBV12-3/TRBV12-4	.	many	TRBJ2-1	TGTGCCAGCAGCTTGCTTGAGAATGAGCAGTTCTTC	CASSLLENEQFF
TRBV12-3/TRBV12-4	.	many	TRBJ1-5	TGTGCCAGCAGCCAGAAGGGTATGAGCAATCAGCCCCAGCATTTT	CASSQKGMSNQPQHF
TRBV2	.	.	TRBJ1-1	TGTGCCAGCAGTGTCAACATGAACACTGAAGCTTTCTTT	CASSVNMNTEAFF